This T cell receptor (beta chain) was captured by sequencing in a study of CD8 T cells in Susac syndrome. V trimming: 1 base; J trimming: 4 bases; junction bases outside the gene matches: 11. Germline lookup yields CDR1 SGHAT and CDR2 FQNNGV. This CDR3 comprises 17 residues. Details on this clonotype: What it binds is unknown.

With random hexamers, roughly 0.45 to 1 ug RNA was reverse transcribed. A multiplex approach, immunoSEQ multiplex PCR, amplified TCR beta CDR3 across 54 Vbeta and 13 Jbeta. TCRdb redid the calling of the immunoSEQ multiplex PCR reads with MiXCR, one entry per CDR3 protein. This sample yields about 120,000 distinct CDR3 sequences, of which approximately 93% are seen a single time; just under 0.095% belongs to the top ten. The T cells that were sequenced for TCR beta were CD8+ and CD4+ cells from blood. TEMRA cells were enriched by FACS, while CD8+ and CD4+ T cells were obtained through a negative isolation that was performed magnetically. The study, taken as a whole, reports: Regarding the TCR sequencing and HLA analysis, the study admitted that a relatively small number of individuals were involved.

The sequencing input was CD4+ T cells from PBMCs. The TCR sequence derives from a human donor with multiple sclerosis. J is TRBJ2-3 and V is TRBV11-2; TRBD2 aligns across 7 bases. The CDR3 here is CASSLVIAGERSDTQYF. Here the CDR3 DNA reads TGTGCCAGCAGCTTAGTAATTGCGGGGGAACGTTCAGATACGCAGTATTTT.